This TCR beta chain emerged from a study of cytomegalovirus exposure and HLA in healthy donors. CDR3 length: 13 residues. Trimming cost V 10 bases and J 6 bases, with 16 bases left between them. Germline V gives CDR1 SGHRS, CDR2 YFSETQ. With 60 Vbeta and 13 Jbeta primers, the PCR was carried out. This table comes from immunoSEQ multiplex PCR, and its TCRdb copy is limited to in-frame clones, with some not included. This sample has 100,000 to 150,000 clones, with over 65% found just once. Study-level points and caveats: Prior analysis indicated that the majority of TCR beta V segments exhibited productivity approximately 90% or approximately 30% of the time. Researchers counted 164 TCR beta chains as cytomegalovirus-associated.

Points on this clone: Its specificity is not known.

V and J are TRBV5-1 and TRBJ2-2; the D gene is possibly TRBD2 (6 bases). The source of this sequence is a man aged 25-45 years in good health and CMV-seropositive. Sequenced: PBMCs. The CDR3 DNA sequence: TGCGCCGGGGGGTCGCATTCTTCCGGGGAGCTGTTTTTT. Translated, it gives CAGGSHSSGELFF.